This TCR beta chain was sequenced in a study of HIV-infected patients and healthy controls. This clonotype counts as medium-sized. The antigen remains undetermined. Findings and limits, study-wide: Significantly higher mean Gini indices appeared in HIV-infected repertoires, possibly reflecting oligoclonality. Size-matched repertoire data failed to replicate the apparent Gini index recovery after therapy in HIV-infected patients.

Roughly three months, about 14 weeks, into antiretroviral therapy, follow-up blood was collected. No cell fractionation was done, so the repertoire covers all unsorted peripheral blood T cells. The CDR3 is made up of 18 amino acids. With 0 bases removed from V and 1 base from J, the gap between germline ends came to 18 bases. The germline V gene has CDR1 MNHEY and CDR2 SVGEGT. Alpha and beta constant-region primers primed reverse transcription of 400 to 500 ng RNA. Separate chain-specific third strand synthesis with multiplexing indices produced the alpha and beta libraries. MiXCR, applied by TCRdb to the 5' RACE reads, yields one record per CDR3 protein. The data contain about 5,000 distinct CDR3 sequences, 20% of them singletons.

Source: blood, taken during antiretroviral therapy. This sequence was found in an adult with HIV infection. The chain joins TRBV6-2 or TRBV6-3 to TRBJ1-1; a weak D match, TRBD1 (5 bases). CDR3 loop: CASSYSEDPGPWNTEAFF. The CDR3 DNA follows: TGTGCCAGCAGTTACTCCGAAGATCCGGGGCCCTGGAACACTGAAGCTTTCTTT.